These 8 T cell receptor beta chains share one sample of origin, sequenced in a study of blood T cell repertoires in COVID-19. Profiled with immunoSEQ multiplex PCR; TCRdb holds only in-frame clones, not every one. The profile shows a few hundred thousand clones, 88% of them singletons. The sequencing input was PBMCs or T cells enriched from blood (not recorded which). The receptors come from a woman in her thirties or forties with acute COVID-19.

The rearrangement joins TRBV25-1 to TRBJ1-1; maybe TRBD1 (6 bases). The CDR3 length is 14 residues. Trimming removed 0 bases at V and 4 bases at J, with 9 bases between. CDR1 is MGHDK and CDR2 is SYGVNS in the germline V gene. The CDR3 is CASSEYRGGTEAFF. CDR3 DNA sequence: TGTGCCAGCAGTGAATACAGGGGCGGCACTGAAGCTTTCTTT.

The rearrangement joins TRBV2 to TRBJ2-7; D is possibly TRBD2 (6 bases). V was cut by 8 bases and J by 6 bases, with 17 bases left in between. Germline V gene data show CDR1 as SNHLY and CDR2 as FYNNEI. The CDR3 is made up of 13 amino acids. The CDR3 region is CASRDSYSIEQYF. CDR3 in DNA: TGTGCCAGCCGGGACTCTTACTCTATCGAGCAGTACTTC.

The gene calls are TRBV19 and TRBJ1-2; no definite D call. The germline V and J ends were trimmed by 3 bases and 2 bases, with 16 bases remaining between them. Germline CDR1 LNHDA, CDR2 SQIVND (reference sequence). The length of the CDR3 is 16 residues. CDR3 loop: CASSIAPGGGNYGYTF. The DNA for the CDR3 is TGTGCCAGTAGTATTGCCCCGGGCGGAGGGAACTATGGCTACACCTTC.

The chain couples TRBV10-3 to TRBJ2-4; no clear D gene. Germline CDR1 reads ENHRY; CDR2 reads SYGVKD. The CDR3 runs 12 residues. V lost 2 bases, J lost 14 bases, and 13 bases lay in between. DNA for the CDR3: TGTGCCATCAGTGAGAACACGGAGCTTGAGTACTTC. Its protein is CAISENTELEYF.

The V and J genes are TRBV7-3 and TRBJ2-3; no clear D. This CDR3 is 15 amino acids long. The germline gives CDR1 SGHTA, CDR2 FQGTGA. V was pared by 1 base and J by 0 bases, with 8 bases between. CDR3 in DNA: TGTGCCAGCAGCTTAAACGCGTGGAGCACAGATACGCAGTATTTT. It specifies CASSLNAWSTDTQYF.

CDR3 loop: CASSPYGQGNEKLFF. Written as DNA, the CDR3 is TGTGCCAGCTCACCATACGGGCAGGGTAATGAAAAACTGTTTTTT. The V call is TRBV18, the J call TRBJ1-4; D is perhaps TRBD1 (5 bases). Germline lookup yields CDR1 KGHSH and CDR2 LQKENI. This CDR3 is 15 amino acids long. Trimming left V 2 bases short and J 4 bases short, with 11 bases between.

V and J are TRBV29-1 and TRBJ2-5; TRBD1 might be the D (5 bases). The CDR3 has 15 residues. Trimming pared 4 bases from V and 2 bases from J, leaving 17 bases between. Looked up from germline, CDR1 is SQVTM and CDR2 is ANQGSEA. The CDR3 region has the DNA TGCAGCGTTGGGGGCGACCCCCCCCCACAAGAGACCCAGTACTTC. It specifies CSVGGDPPPQETQYF.

V and J are TRBV18 and TRBJ2-7, with 9 bases matching TRBD1. The CDR3 runs to 15 residues. Germline trimming cut 4 bases from V and 0 bases from J; bases unmatched to any gene: 4. CDR1 is KGHSH, CDR2 LQKENI, per germline. Here the CDR3 reads CASSLGQGHSYEQYF. For the CDR3, the DNA is TGTGCCAGCTCACTAGGACAGGGGCACTCCTACGAGCAGTACTTC.